This T cell receptor beta chain derives from a study of T-cell memory formation after mild COVID-19. Overall study context: Across donors, TCR clusters were largely donor specific.

Germline assignment: CDR1 SGHRS and CDR2 YFSETQ. CDR3 length: 13 residues. Trimming left V 5 bases short and J 7 bases short, with 13 bases between. TCRdb re-derived calls from the 5' RACE reads in MiXCR, one entry per CDR3 protein. This sample has over 150,000 distinct CDR3 sequences, with approximately 12% found just once. The study's findings and limits: CM and EM subsets held most contracting CD4+ clones; EMRA held CD8+ ones. Nothing showed for sure that second-wave clones peaking on day 37 were SARS-CoV-2 specific. Certain responding clones were present in pre-infection memory, suggesting participation of cross-reactive memory.

Regarding this clonotype: Its target is not known.

Input material: PBMCs or a T cell subset sorted from them (not recorded which). The sequence came from a man in his late teens or twenties who had mild COVID-19 (a few samples of this study predate the infection). Cell type and time point are not known. The genes are TRBV5-1 and TRBJ1-3; D remains ambiguous. In DNA, the CDR3 is TGCGCCAGCAGGACGGAGCCGGTGAACACCATATATTTT. This sequence encodes CASRTEPVNTIYF.